The 10 T cell receptor beta chains given below trace back to one sample, sequenced in a study of vaccination and CD4 T cells after COVID-19. Scientists ran DNA taken from cultured CD4+ T cells through the Oncomine TCR Beta short-read assay for sequencing. It was from cultured CD4+ T cells that genomic DNA was extracted. A single record per CDR3 protein comes from TCRdb applying MiXCR to the PCR reads. The data contain some 9,100 distinct CDR3 sequences, approximately 35% of them seen just once; the ten biggest clones take up 14% to 15%. Treatment meaning: roughly 10-day PBMC culture with coronavirus spike peptide pools or control peptides (ViraFEST assay). Gathered ahead of the COVID-19 pandemic (2011-2018) were the CD4+ T cells of the unexposed donor. No cognate antigen is known for these TCRs. The specimen was CD4+ T cells from blood, cultured in vitro. The receptors originated from a human donor in good health.

The gene calls are TRBV20-1 and TRBJ1-1; the D is unclear. The V end lost 4 bases, the J end lost 1 base, and 16 bases lay between the germline ends. Germline V gives CDR1 DFQATT, CDR2 SNEGSKA (reference sequence). The CDR3 is 15 amino acids. CDR3 protein: CSATSPGRGNTEAFF. CDR3 DNA: TGCAGTGCTACCTCCCCTGGCCGGGGGAACACTGAAGCTTTCTTT.

This clonotype was observed a few times. This chain links TRBV6-5 with TRBJ2-3; TRBD2 matches at 7 bases. CDR1 is MNHEY, CDR2 SVGAGI, per germline. With V trimmed by 0 bases and J by 2 bases, 5 bases remained unmatched. CDR3 length: 16 residues. CDR3 loop: CASSYSMLAVTDTQYF. The CDR3 DNA reads as TGTGCCAGCAGTTACTCGATGCTAGCGGTCACAGATACGCAGTATTTT.

This clonotype counts as medium-sized. The rearrangement uses TRBV20-1 and TRBJ1-1; D remains ambiguous. The CDR3 extends over 13 amino acids. Trimming removed 4 bases from V and 1 base from J, with 10 bases in between. Germline CDR1 DFQATT, CDR2 SNEGSKA (reference sequence). CDR3 residues: CSANRSPNTEAFF. The DNA of the CDR3 is TGCAGTGCTAACCGGAGTCCGAACACTGAAGCTTTCTTT.

This chain connects TRBV27 to TRBJ1-5; TRBD1 matches at 7 bases. In germline, CDR1 is MNHEY, CDR2 SMNVEV (reference sequence). The CDR3 contains 13 residues. V dropped 8 bases and J dropped 4; count of bases not matched to a gene: 5. CDR3: CASARDRNQPQHF. As DNA, the CDR3 is TGTGCCAGCGCCCGGGACAGAAATCAGCCCCAGCATTTT.

This clonotype was found a few times. The chain links TRBV7-6 to TRBJ2-5; D uncertain. The CDR3 loop spans 14 amino acids. Deletions cut 5 bases from V and 4 bases from J, with 14 bases between. Germline V CDR1 and CDR2: SGHVS, FNYEAQ. In nucleotides, the CDR3 is TGTGCCAGCAGCCCTGGCCGAATGGGAGAGACCCAGTACTTC. Its protein product is CASSPGRMGETQYF.

The chain recombines TRBV4-3 with TRBJ2-1; no definite D call. The germline V gene encodes CDR1 LGHNA and CDR2 YSLEER. The CDR3 loop spans 14 amino acids. With 0 bases removed from V and 9 bases from J, the gap between germline ends came to 12 bases. CDR3 coding DNA: TGCGCCAGCAGCCAAGATCTTTGGAACACTGAGCAGTTCTTC. Amino acid sequence: CASSQDLWNTEQFF.

The chain combines TRBV11-2 with TRBJ1-2, with D possibly being TRBD1 (5 bases). Germline-derived CDR1 and CDR2 are SGHAT and FQNNGV. V was clipped by 5 bases and J by 4 bases, with 11 bases between them. The CDR3 covers 13 residues. The CDR3 here is CASSPGGIYGYTF. The DNA of the CDR3 is TGTGCCAGCAGCCCGGGGGGAATCTATGGCTACACCTTC.

The CDR3 loop reads CAAQGVANEKLFF. CDR3 nucleotides: TGTGCCGCCCAGGGGGTGGCTAATGAAAAACTGTTTTTT. The chain has TRBV30 and TRBJ1-4; 7 bases line up with TRBD1. Germline CDR1 reads GTSNPN; CDR2 reads SVGIG (reference sequence). J gave up 3 bases and V 8 bases, and 6 bases lay outside the gene matches. This CDR3 has 13 amino acids.

J is TRBJ1-6 and V is TRBV7-9; no firm D call. V lost 1 base and J lost 13, with 14 bases in between. The CDR3 is made up of 14 amino acids. Germline CDR1 and CDR2: SEHNR and FQNEAQ (reference sequence). CDR3 sequence (DNA): TGTGCCAGCAGCTTAGACGGCAACCGTCAGCCCCTCCACTTT. The encoded protein is CASSLDGNRQPLHF.

This clonotype was detected only once. The rearrangement links TRBV9 to TRBJ2-5, with 8 bases fitting TRBD2. In germline, CDR1 is SGDLS, CDR2 YYNGEE. CDR3 length: 14 amino acids. The trim removed 2 bases at V and 1 base at J, leaving 1 base unmatched. CDR3 sequence (DNA): TGTGCCAGCAGCGTCGGGACTAGCCAAGAGACCCAGTACTTC. Translated, it gives CASSVGTSQETQYF.